What follows are 18 T cell receptor beta chains derived from one specimen sequenced in a study of post-analysis software for immune sequencing data. These receptors' targets are unknown. Unique molecular identifiers featured in each of the TCR beta cDNA libraries. MiXCR was run by TCRdb on the PCR reads, yielding one entry per CDR3 protein. This table has hundreds of thousands of distinct CDR3 sequences, over 45% appearing once. General study findings and limits: A handful of TRBV segments occurring more often in patients than controls included TRBV5-6, TRBV5-1 and TRBV20-1.

Sequencing was carried out using blood. The receptor source for this set is a girl under 10 years old with multiple sclerosis.

J is TRBJ1-5 and V is TRBV6-2 or TRBV6-3; possibly TRBD1 for D (5 bases). Germline CDR1 reads MNHEY; CDR2 reads SVGEGT. The CDR3 contains 15 residues. The V gene lost 6 bases and the J gene lost 6 bases, with 18 bases spanning the gap. The CDR3 reads CASSPGRISVQPQHF. The CDR3 DNA reads as TGTGCCAGCAGCCCAGGGCGGATCAGCGTTCAGCCCCAGCATTTT.

This rearrangement joins TRBV7-8 to TRBJ1-1, with D possibly TRBD1 on 6 matching bases. The CDR3 extends over 11 amino acids. In germline, CDR1 is SGHVS, CDR2 FQNEAQ. V was cut by 3 bases and J by 8 bases, with 7 bases left in between. The CDR3 region has the DNA TGTGCCAGCAGCTTCACAGGGGAAGCTTTCTTT. It codes for CASSFTGEAFF.

This clonotype turned up a few times. The V gene is TRBV20-1, the J gene TRBJ2-7; TRBD1 aligns across 9 bases. With V trimmed by 2 bases and J by 3 bases, 5 bases remained unmatched. Per germline, CDR1 DFQATT and CDR2 SNEGSKA (reference sequence). This CDR3 has 14 amino acids. CDR3 sequence reads: CSARSGQGYYEQYF. CDR3 DNA sequence: TGCAGTGCTAGATCGGGACAGGGTTACTACGAGCAGTACTTC.

The chain has TRBV4-2 and TRBJ2-2; TRBD2 matches 9 bases. CDR1 and CDR2 from the germline V gene are LGHNA and YNFKEQ. The ends lost 4 bases at V and 9 bases at J; junction bases unmatched: 15. The CDR3 sequence is 17 residues long. The CDR3 sequence: CASSLAPVAGVQRELFF. In DNA, the CDR3 is TGTGCCAGCAGCCTTGCGCCGGTAGCGGGGGTTCAGCGGGAGCTGTTTTTT.

The chain couples TRBV27 to TRBJ1-2, with D unclear. Germline CDR1 is MNHEY and CDR2 is SMNVEV (reference sequence). The CDR3 has 15 residues. V was cut by 8 bases and J by 0 bases, with 16 bases left in between. Here the CDR3 reads CASSAEPFTNYGYTF. CDR3 sequence (DNA): TGTGCCAGCTCAGCAGAGCCCTTCACTAACTATGGCTACACCTTC.

The chain joins TRBV7-9 to TRBJ2-7, with D possibly TRBD1 on 5 matching bases. Germline V CDR1 and CDR2: SEHNR, FQNEAQ (reference sequence). CDR3 length equals 16 residues. Deletions cut 0 bases from V and 4 bases from J, with 16 bases between. The CDR3 sequence is CASSLAATVYPYEQYF. CDR3 bases: TGTGCCAGCAGCTTAGCTGCGACAGTATACCCTTACGAGCAGTACTTC.

V is TRBV15 and J is TRBJ2-1, with 12 bases lining up with TRBD2. V lost 8 bases to trimming and J lost 0 bases; unmatched junction nucleotides: 8. This CDR3 has 17 amino acids. Germline V gives CDR1 LNHNV, CDR2 YYDKDF (reference sequence). Here the CDR3 reads CATQASGRADSYNEQFF. The CDR3 bases are TGTGCCACCCAGGCTAGCGGGAGGGCCGACTCCTACAATGAGCAGTTCTTC.

This clonotype was detected once. The chain combines TRBV29-1 with TRBJ1-2, with D perhaps matching TRBD1 (6 bases). The CDR3 length is 12 residues. V was trimmed by 7 bases and J by 1 base, leaving 10 bases between them. The germline V gene has CDR1 SQVTM and CDR2 ANQGSEA. This CDR3 is CSGMDSNYGYTF. For the CDR3, the DNA is TGCAGCGGGATGGACAGTAACTATGGCTACACCTTC.

The rearrangement uses TRBV5-1 and TRBJ2-1, with 8 bases that match TRBD1. The V gene end was trimmed by 4 bases and the J gene end by 3 bases; junction bases not matched to a gene: 6. The CDR3 has 15 residues. Germline V gene sequence: CDR1 SGHRS, CDR2 YFSETQ. CDR3 loop: CASSAYRGNYNEQFF. The DNA of the CDR3 is TGCGCCAGCAGCGCCTACAGGGGGAACTACAATGAGCAGTTCTTC.

The CDR3 region is CASRQTGNYGYTF. As DNA, the CDR3 is TGTGCCAGCAGGCAGACAGGGAACTATGGCTACACCTTC. J is TRBJ1-2 and V is TRBV12-3 or TRBV12-4, with TRBD1 matching over 7 bases. This CDR3 spans 13 amino acids. V lost 6 bases to trimming and J lost 2 bases; unmatched junction nucleotides: 3.

The chain carries TRBV20-1 and TRBJ2-5; no reliable D call. V lost 3 bases and J lost 4, with 9 bases in between. The CDR3 extends over 12 amino acids. Germline V gene lookup returns CDR1 DFQATT and CDR2 SNEGSKA (reference sequence). The DNA for the CDR3 is TGCAGTGCTAGTGGGTCCCTAGAGACCCAGTACTTC. Amino acids: CSASGSLETQYF.

For the CDR3, the DNA is TGTGCCACCAAACAGGGGCCAGATACGCAGTATTTT. Residues: CATKQGPDTQYF. The chain recombines TRBV10-3 with TRBJ2-3, with 7 bases aligning to TRBD1. V was pared by 10 bases and J by 4 bases, with 5 bases of the junction left unmatched. This CDR3 region has 12 residues. Germline CDR1 reads ENHRY; CDR2 reads SYGVKD.

The V call is TRBV29-1, the J call TRBJ2-1; TRBD2 might be the D (5 bases). V lost 1 base, J lost 0 bases, and 10 bases lay in between. CDR1 is SQVTM, CDR2 ANQGSEA, per germline. The CDR3 length is 15 residues. CDR3 loop: CSVEGTGSSYNEQFF. Written as DNA, the CDR3 is TGCAGCGTTGAAGGGACTGGAAGCTCCTACAATGAGCAGTTCTTC.

In DNA form, the CDR3 reads TGTGCCAGCAGTTACTCGACCGGGGGCGGGGATGGCTACACCTTC. Translated: CASSYSTGGGDGYTF. The chain employs TRBV6-5 and TRBJ1-2; maybe TRBD1 (6 bases). The germline V and J ends were trimmed by 0 bases and 6 bases, with 14 bases remaining between them. CDR3 length equals 15 residues. Germline values: CDR1 MNHEY, CDR2 SVGAGI.

This chain uses TRBV5-1 with TRBJ1-1; D is undetermined. Trimming stripped 0 bases from V and 7 bases from J, with 7 bases between. The CDR3 consists of 12 residues. Germline V CDR1 and CDR2: SGHRS, YFSETQ. The CDR3 protein is CASSLVDNEAFF. In nucleotides, the CDR3 is TGCGCCAGCAGCTTGGTCGACAATGAAGCTTTCTTT.

The sample holds a few counts of this clonotype. The chain uses TRBV10-3 and TRBJ2-1; D not certain. The CDR3 totals 15 residues. Between the trimmed V and J ends, which lost 5 bases and 8 bases, there was a span of 19 bases. Per germline, CDR1 ENHRY and CDR2 SYGVKD. This chain's CDR3 is CAISMTPRPRDEQFF. Here the CDR3 DNA reads TGTGCCATCAGTATGACCCCTCGACCAAGGGATGAGCAGTTCTTC.

V and J are TRBV5-5 and TRBJ2-5; 13 bases match TRBD2. The CDR3 is 16 residues long. Unmatched junction bases numbered 8, after V lost 4 bases and J lost 5 bases. Germline assignment: CDR1 SGHKS and CDR2 YYEKEE (reference sequence). CDR3 loop: CASSGGLAGVRETQYF. The CDR3 DNA reads TGTGCCAGCAGCGGTGGACTAGCGGGAGTGAGGGAGACCCAGTACTTC.

The chain carries TRBV15 and TRBJ2-7, with D tentatively TRBD2 (6 bases). The CDR3 extends over 14 amino acids. Germline assignment: CDR1 LNHNV and CDR2 YYDKDF (reference sequence). V gave up 6 bases and J gave up 1 base, with 13 bases separating them. The CDR3 DNA sequence: TGTGCCACCAGAATTGGCGGAGGGTCCTACGAGCAGTACTTC. It is translated as CATRIGGGSYEQYF.